Each of the 20 T cell receptor beta chains below was sequenced from the same sample in a study of brain T cells in children with intractable seizures. Sample time point: blood from clinic visit 5 months post-surgery; TSC patient then seizure free. Libraries were prepared by immunoSEQ multiplex PCR; TCRdb keeps only in-frame clonotypes and omits some of them. The data contain a few hundred thousand clones, more than 85% of them singletons. Sequenced here: peripheral blood, sampled roughly 5 months after surgery. The receptor source for this set is a boy less than two years old with tuberous sclerosis and intractable seizures.

The chain couples TRBV7-9 to TRBJ1-2, with 11 nucleotides matching TRBD1. With 5 bases clipped from V and 4 bases from J, the junction kept 6 bases outside the gene matches. The CDR3 totals 15 residues. Germline V gives CDR1 SEHNR, CDR2 FQNEAQ (reference sequence). The DNA of the CDR3 is TGTGCCAGCAGCGAACCGGGACAGGGGGGCTATGGCTACACCTTC. The encoded protein is CASSEPGQGGYGYTF.

This clone was found once. The chain uses TRBV15 and TRBJ1-4, with TRBD1 matching over 7 bases. This CDR3 has 14 residues. Losses at the gene ends were 8 bases for V and 8 bases for J; bases not matched to a gene: 11. Germline CDR1 is LNHNV and CDR2 is YYDKDF (reference sequence). CDR3 residues: CATQQTRDSEKLFF. In DNA form, the CDR3 reads TGTGCCACCCAACAGACACGGGACAGCGAAAAACTGTTTTTT.

This rearrangement joins TRBV7-6 to TRBJ2-1; 8 bases match TRBD2. V lost 8 bases, J lost 0 bases, and 9 bases stayed unmatched. This CDR3 comprises 16 residues. Germline V gene sequence: CDR1 SGHVS, CDR2 FNYEAQ. The chain's CDR3 is CASGDPGTSSYNEQFF. The DNA of the CDR3 is TGTGCCAGCGGGGACCCCGGGACTAGCTCCTACAATGAGCAGTTCTTC.

In this sample, this clone turned up once. This chain uses TRBV5-8 with TRBJ2-7, with TRBD1 matching over 7 bases. The CDR3 sequence is 14 residues long. Per germline, CDR1 SGHTS and CDR2 YDEGEE. V lost 4 bases and J lost 2; bases outside the gene matches: 6. The CDR3 sequence: CASSRDSWAYEQYF. CDR3 nucleotide sequence: TGTGCCAGCAGCAGGGACAGTTGGGCCTACGAGCAGTACTTC.

This clone showed up just a few times. J is TRBJ1-6 and V is TRBV3-1 (or the pseudogene TRBV3-2); tentatively, D is TRBD1 (5 bases). CDR3 length: 20 amino acids. The V and J ends lost 2 bases and 0 bases respectively, with 20 bases between them. The V gene's germline CDR1 is LGHDT and CDR2 YNNKEL (reference sequence). The CDR3 is CASSQSPGGAPGSYNSPLHF. The CDR3 region has the DNA TGTGCCAGCAGCCAATCCCCCGGAGGGGCCCCAGGCTCCTATAATTCACCCCTCCACTTT.

The chain carries TRBV7-8 and TRBJ2-1; the D is unclear. CDR3 length: 11 amino acids. Germline CDR1 is SGHVS and CDR2 is FQNEAQ. The V gene lost 5 bases and the J gene lost 2 bases, with 1 base spanning the gap. The CDR3 region is CASSAYNEQFF. Written as DNA, the CDR3 is TGTGCCAGCAGCGCCTACAATGAGCAGTTCTTC.

This clone occurred a few times. The rearrangement uses TRBV6-5 and TRBJ1-2, with D perhaps matching TRBD1 (6 bases). The length of the CDR3 is 11 residues. The V gene lost 5 bases and the J gene lost 6 bases, with 7 bases spanning the gap. Germline V gene sequence: CDR1 MNHEY, CDR2 SVGAGI. CDR3 sequence (DNA): TGTGCCAGCAGTCAGGGGAATGGCTACACCTTC. Its translation: CASSQGNGYTF.

The chain is built from TRBV5-6 and TRBJ1-5; D possibly corresponds to TRBD1 (5 bases). This CDR3 is 16 amino acids long. Looked up from germline, CDR1 is SGHDT and CDR2 is YYEEEE. The V end lost 0 bases, the J end lost 1 base, and 11 bases lay between the germline ends. CDR3 sequence reads: CASSLAPWDSNQPQHF. In DNA form, the CDR3 reads TGTGCCAGCAGCTTGGCACCCTGGGACAGCAATCAGCCCCAGCATTTT.

V usage is TRBV18 and J usage is TRBJ2-3; D call uncertain. CDR1 and CDR2 (germline): KGHSH, LQKENI. V shed 4 bases and J shed 6 bases, with 11 bases lying between them. This CDR3 comprises 13 residues. Here the CDR3 DNA reads TGTGCCAGCTCACTTTTAGATCAGGATACGCAGTATTTT. This codes for CASSLLDQDTQYF.

The J gene is TRBJ1-1, the V gene TRBV19; D ambiguous. This CDR3 spans 13 amino acids. Trimming removed 5 bases at V and 1 base at J, with 8 bases between. From germline, CDR1 is LNHDA and CDR2 SQIVND (reference sequence). The CDR3 nucleotides read TGTGCCAGTAGTTTGCAGGCGAACACTGAAGCTTTCTTT. Protein product: CASSLQANTEAFF.

This sequence joins TRBV21-1 and TRBJ2-7; the table's D call of TRBD1 was not tested on the DNA. TRBV21-1 is deemed a pseudogene. The CDR3 is made up of 16 amino acids. CDR3 DNA sequence: TGTGCCAGCAGCAAATACGGGGACAGGGGGGAAGACGAGCAGTACTTC. Translation: CASSKYGDRGEDEQYF.

The chain links TRBV4-1 to TRBJ2-1, with D possibly matching TRBD1 (5 bases). The germline CDR1 and CDR2 sequences are MGHRA and YSYEKL. Trimming removed 1 base at V and 3 bases at J, with 10 bases between. This CDR3 region has 15 residues. CDR3 residues: CASSQASGRYNEQFF. CDR3 sequence (DNA): TGCGCCAGCAGCCAAGCGTCAGGGCGCTACAATGAGCAGTTCTTC.

This chain links TRBV6-1 with TRBJ2-1; 13 nucleotides agree with TRBD2. Germline lookup yields CDR1 MNHNS and CDR2 SASEGT. V lost 2 bases to trimming and J lost 4 bases; unmatched junction nucleotides: 5. CDR3 length equals 17 residues. The CDR3 spells CASSEIRTSGGYNEQFF. CDR3 coding DNA: TGTGCCAGCAGTGAAATACGGACTAGCGGGGGTTACAATGAGCAGTTCTTC.

This sequence joins TRBV3-1 (or the pseudogene TRBV3-2) and TRBJ2-7; D may be TRBD1 or TRBD2 (5 bases each). Trimming pared 3 bases from V and 2 bases from J, leaving 14 bases between. The CDR3 contains 15 residues. Germline V gives CDR1 LGHDT, CDR2 YNNKEL (reference sequence). The DNA for the CDR3 is TGTGCCAGCAGCCATCCCAGATGGGGACCCTACGAGCAGTACTTC. This sequence encodes CASSHPRWGPYEQYF.

Remarks on this clone: One end of the junction does not line up with germline, which may come from a read error. Written as DNA, the CDR3 is TGTGCCAGCAGCCTAGCGGGAGGGTCCCCAAACATTCAGTACTTC. Translated, it gives CASSLAGGSPNIQYF. V and J are TRBV7-9 and TRBJ2-4; 12 bases agree with TRBD2. Germline V gene sequence: CDR1 SEHNR, CDR2 FQNEAQ (reference sequence). CDR3 length: 15 residues.

The chain recombines TRBV6-6 with TRBJ1-2, with 8 bases aligning to TRBD1. The V gene's germline CDR1 is MNHNY and CDR2 SVGAGI (reference sequence). J gave up 4 bases and V 5 bases, and 6 bases lay outside the gene matches. CDR3 length: 14 amino acids. CDR3 nucleotide sequence: TGTGCCAGCAGTCCGGACAGGGTAGGCTATGGCTACACCTTC. Translation gives CASSPDRVGYGYTF.

This chain links TRBV9 with TRBJ1-2, with D maybe TRBD1 (5 bases). There are 12 residues in the CDR3. Germline loops: CDR1 SGDLS, CDR2 YYNGEE. Trimming shortened V by 5 bases and J by 4 bases, and 9 bases separated the two germline ends. In nucleotides, the CDR3 is TGTGCCAGCAGTGACAGCTTCTATGGCTACACCTTC. This translates into CASSDSFYGYTF.

This rearrangement joins TRBV13 to TRBJ1-2; unclear D gene. CDR1 PRHDT and CDR2 FYEKMQ come from the germline V gene (reference sequence). There are 15 residues in the CDR3. With 0 bases removed from V and 1 base from J, the gap between germline ends came to 9 bases. CDR3 amino acids: CASSLGTAFNYGYTF. CDR3 DNA: TGTGCCAGCAGCTTAGGAACAGCATTTAACTATGGCTACACCTTC.

This clone was seen a handful of times. This chain joins TRBV6-6 and TRBJ1-6; D might be TRBD1 (6 bases). This CDR3 has 14 residues. V shed 3 bases and J shed 11 bases, with 14 bases lying between them. Germline V CDR1 and CDR2: MNHNY, SVGAGI (reference sequence). This CDR3 is CASSYDSQGPPLHF. As DNA, the CDR3 is TGTGCCAGCAGTTATGACAGCCAGGGGCCACCCCTCCACTTT.

Only one count was recorded for this clone. The genes are TRBV5-1 and TRBJ2-5; 16 bases match TRBD2. Germline trimming cut 4 bases from V and 2 bases from J; bases unmatched to any gene: 8. Germline assignment: CDR1 SGHRS and CDR2 YFSETQ. This CDR3 has 18 residues. CDR3 in amino acids: CASSPGTSGGVAQETQYF. Here the CDR3 DNA reads TGCGCCAGCAGCCCGGGGACTAGCGGGGGGGTTGCTCAAGAGACCCAGTACTTC.